The following is a T cell receptor beta chain sequence with its context. Trimming at V came to 5 bases and at J to 4 bases, leaving 3 bases not matched to a gene. This CDR3 has 13 amino acids. Germline CDR1 and CDR2: LGHDT and YNNKEL (reference sequence). The data derive from a study of blood T cell repertoires in COVID-19. At the level of the study: From the United States, Italy and Spain came samples of acute and convalescent COVID-19. The analysed material was cDNA or gDNA that came from T cells, B-cell-depleted T cells, or PBMCs.

Original processing methods: Amplification with reference gene primers provided the estimates of nucleated cell counts. Profiling relied on immunoSEQ multiplex PCR, and the TCRdb table lists in-frame clones only, not all of them. That table furnishes V, J and clone size, whereas the DNA furnished D and trimming. The sample includes 230,000 or so clones, 87% seen only once; the top ten take 1.9%. V is TRBV3-1 (or the pseudogene TRBV3-2) and J is TRBJ1-2; 8 bases are shared with TRBD1. The sample comprised peripheral blood. This TCR was sampled from a man aged 40-50 years with active or convalescent COVID-19. Here the CDR3 reads CASSGQGGYGYTF. The CDR3 DNA reads as TGTGCCAGCAGCGGACAGGGCGGCTATGGCTACACCTTC.